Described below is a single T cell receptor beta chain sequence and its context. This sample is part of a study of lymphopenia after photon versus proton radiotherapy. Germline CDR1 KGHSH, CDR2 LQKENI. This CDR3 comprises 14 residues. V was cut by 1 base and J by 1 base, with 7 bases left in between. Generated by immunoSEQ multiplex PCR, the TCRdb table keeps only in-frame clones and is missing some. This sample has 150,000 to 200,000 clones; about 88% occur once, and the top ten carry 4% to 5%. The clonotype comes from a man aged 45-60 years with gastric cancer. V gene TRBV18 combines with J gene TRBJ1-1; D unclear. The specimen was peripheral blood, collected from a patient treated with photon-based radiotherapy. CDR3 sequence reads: CASSPQPANTEAFF. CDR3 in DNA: TGTGCCAGCTCACCACAGCCCGCGAACACTGAAGCTTTCTTT.